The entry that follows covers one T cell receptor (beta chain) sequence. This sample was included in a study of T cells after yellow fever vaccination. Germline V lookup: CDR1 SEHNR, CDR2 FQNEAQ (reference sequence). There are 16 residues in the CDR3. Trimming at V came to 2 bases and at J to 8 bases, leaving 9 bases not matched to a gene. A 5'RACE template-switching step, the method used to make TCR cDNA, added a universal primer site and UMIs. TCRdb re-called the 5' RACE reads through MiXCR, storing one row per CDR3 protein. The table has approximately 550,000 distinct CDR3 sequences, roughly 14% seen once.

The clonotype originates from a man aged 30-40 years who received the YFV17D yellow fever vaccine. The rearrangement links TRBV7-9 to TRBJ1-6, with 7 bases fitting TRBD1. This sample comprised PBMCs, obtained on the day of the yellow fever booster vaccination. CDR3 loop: CASSLWLETGYSPLHF. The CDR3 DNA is TGTGCCAGCAGCTTATGGTTGGAGACAGGGTATTCACCCCTCCACTTT.